This record covers a single TCR beta chain. What it recognizes is unknown. This record comes from a study of early T cells in non-severe SARS-CoV-2 infection. The library protocol tagged individual cDNA molecules with unique molecular identifiers. TCRdb processed the 5' RACE reads anew with MiXCR; each CDR3 protein has one entry. The profile covers tens of thousands of distinct CDR3 sequences, with more than 13% appearing a single time and approximately 4% taken by the ten largest. Overall study results and limits: Sequences matched to VDJdb favored anti-spike CD8 responses, while private and CD4 specificities were missed.

The input for sequencing was whole blood, taken at baseline. The sequence derives from an adult who was a healthcare worker with PCR-confirmed SARS-CoV-2 infection or an uninfected control (not recorded which).

The CDR3: CASSLLETQYF. CDR3 bases: TGTGCCAGCAGCCTCCTAGAGACCCAGTACTTC. The chain employs TRBV7-9 and TRBJ2-5; D unclear. The CDR3 is 11 residues long. V was pared by 5 bases and J by 4 bases, with 5 bases between. The germline V gene has CDR1 SEHNR and CDR2 FQNEAQ (reference sequence).